Below, 13 T cell receptor beta chains from the same sample are listed, as sequenced in a study of technical replicates of blood from several donors. Using immunoSEQ multiplex PCR, the repertoire was profiled, and TCRdb retains in-frame clones only, with some absent. The data contain over 80,000 clones, roughly 95% of them singletons. Sequencing was carried out using T cells isolated from PBMCs. The receptor set was obtained from a human donor in good health.

The V and J genes are TRBV6-1 and TRBJ2-3; D uncertain. Trimming shortened V by 7 bases and J by 2 bases, and 10 bases separated the two germline ends. CDR3 length: 13 residues. Germline V gives CDR1 MNHNS, CDR2 SASEGT. CDR3 sequence: CASNERFTDTQYF. DNA of the CDR3: TGTGCCAGCAATGAGCGTTTCACAGATACGCAGTATTTT.

This clone appeared a single time. The V and J genes are TRBV27 and TRBJ2-7, with 7 positions matching TRBD1. Trimming removed 0 bases from V and 0 bases from J; junction bases left unmatched: 5. Germline CDR1 and CDR2: MNHEY and SMNVEV (reference sequence). This CDR3 contains 16 residues. This chain's CDR3 is CASSLSSGTVSYEQYF. In DNA, the CDR3 is TGTGCCAGCAGTTTATCTTCTGGGACAGTCTCCTACGAGCAGTACTTC.

The gene calls are TRBV27 and TRBJ1-5; no firm D call. There are 13 residues in the CDR3. V lost 5 bases and J 0 bases, leaving 5 bases between the germline ends. The germline gives CDR1 MNHEY, CDR2 SMNVEV (reference sequence). CDR3 in DNA: TGTGCCAGCAGTCCTTATAGCAATCAGCCCCAGCATTTT. Its protein product is CASSPYSNQPQHF.

This rearrangement joins TRBV5-1 to TRBJ2-7; D not certain. Trimming cost V 5 bases and J 4 bases, with 13 bases left between them. This CDR3 contains 13 residues. From germline, CDR1 is SGHRS and CDR2 YFSETQ. CDR3 amino acids: CASRLNLQYEQYF. CDR3 nucleotides: TGCGCCAGCAGGCTTAATCTACAGTACGAGCAGTACTTC.

V gene TRBV5-1 combines with J gene TRBJ2-5, with D perhaps TRBD2 (5 bases). This CDR3 has 14 amino acids. Per germline, CDR1 SGHRS and CDR2 YFSETQ. With 2 bases removed from V and 5 bases from J, the gap between germline ends came to 13 bases. The CDR3 DNA sequence: TGCGCCAGCAGCTTCGACCGGGGAGTGGAGACCCAGTACTTC. It specifies CASSFDRGVETQYF.

V and J are TRBV28 and TRBJ2-1; 9 positions match TRBD1. Looked up from germline, CDR1 is MDHEN and CDR2 is SYDVKM. Unmatched junction bases numbered 6, after V lost 5 bases and J lost 4 bases. The CDR3 totals 15 residues. As DNA, the CDR3 is TGTGCCAGCAGTACCTGGACAGGGGTTTACAATGAGCAGTTCTTC. Residues: CASSTWTGVYNEQFF.

The genes are TRBV6-1 and TRBJ1-2, with D uncertain. The germline V gene encodes CDR1 MNHNS and CDR2 SASEGT. CDR3 length equals 11 residues. The V and J ends lost 8 bases and 7 bases respectively, with 11 bases between them. The CDR3 reads CASLEDPGYTF. CDR3 nucleotide sequence: TGTGCCAGCTTGGAGGATCCTGGCTACACCTTC.

V usage is TRBV10-3 and J usage is TRBJ2-2; TRBD2 matches at 12 bases. The CDR3 contains 18 residues. The V gene end was trimmed by 1 base and the J gene end by 4 bases; junction bases not matched to a gene: 7. Germline V lookup: CDR1 ENHRY, CDR2 SYGVKD. The chain's CDR3 is CAISEFLAGGLVTGELFF. In DNA, the CDR3 is TGTGCCATCAGTGAGTTTCTAGCGGGAGGGCTGGTCACCGGGGAGCTGTTTTTT.

The chain uses TRBV28 and TRBJ2-1; D is uncertain. CDR1 and CDR2 from the germline V gene are MDHEN and SYDVKM. V shed 2 bases and J shed 8 bases, with 13 bases lying between them. The CDR3 runs 14 residues. CDR3 amino acids: CASSLVRPSYEQFF. For the CDR3, the DNA is TGTGCCAGCAGTTTAGTCCGACCTAGTTATGAGCAGTTCTTC.

The chain carries TRBV2 and TRBJ2-1, with a tentative D call TRBD2 (5 bases). Germline CDR1 reads SNHLY; CDR2 reads FYNNEI. The CDR3 extends over 15 amino acids. Trimming stripped 8 bases from V and 0 bases from J, with 14 bases between. The CDR3 is CASLTTKSSYNEQFF. CDR3 in DNA: TGTGCCAGCCTGACTACCAAGAGCTCCTACAATGAGCAGTTCTTC.

The chain employs TRBV4-3 and TRBJ1-1; 7 bases agree with TRBD1. The ends lost 1 base at V and 1 base at J; junction bases unmatched: 3. CDR1 and CDR2 from the germline V gene are LGHNA and YSLEER. This CDR3 comprises 15 residues. CDR3: CASSQGGQRNTEAFF. In nucleotides, the CDR3 is TGCGCCAGCAGCCAAGGGGGACAGAGGAACACTGAAGCTTTCTTT.

V is TRBV6-5 and J is TRBJ1-1; perhaps TRBD1 as D (6 bases). CDR3 length: 13 amino acids. Germline CDR1 is MNHEY and CDR2 is SVGAGI. The germline V and J ends were trimmed by 2 bases and 4 bases, with 8 bases remaining between them. This CDR3 reads CASSYEQGTEAFF. CDR3 nucleotides: TGTGCCAGCAGTTACGAACAGGGCACTGAAGCTTTCTTT.

This chain connects TRBV19 to TRBJ1-5; 7 positions agree with TRBD1. Germline CDR1 is LNHDA and CDR2 is SQIVND (reference sequence). J was trimmed by 0 bases and V by 3 bases; bases with no gene match: 11. The CDR3 is 18 amino acids. The CDR3 here is CASSILGTALYSNQPQHF. CDR3 nucleotides: TGTGCCAGTAGTATTTTGGGGACAGCGTTATATAGCAATCAGCCCCAGCATTTT.